This TCR beta chain comes out of a study of cytomegalovirus exposure and HLA in healthy donors. This PCR relied on a set of 60 Vbeta primers and 13 Jbeta primers. The protocol was immunoSEQ multiplex PCR, while the TCRdb copy is restricted to in-frame clones and leaves out a portion. The data contain 100,000 or so clones, just under 80% of them singletons. V was clipped by 3 bases and J by 7 bases; unmatched bases: 8. Germline values: CDR1 KGHSH, CDR2 LQKENI. The CDR3 loop spans 15 amino acids. V is TRBV18 and J is TRBJ1-1; 10 bases fit TRBD1. Source material: PBMCs. This clonotype originated in a male donor in good health and CMV-seronegative. As DNA, the CDR3 is TGTGCCAGCTCACCGCCTCTGGGACAGGGGAATGAAGCTTTCTTT. It translates to CASSPPLGQGNEAFF. Full variable domain (missing parts from reference TRBV18 and TRBJ1-1): NAGVMQNPRHLVRRRGQEARLRCSPMKGHSHVYWYRQLPEEGLKFMVYLQKENIIDESGMPKERFSAEFPKEGPSILRIQQVVRGDSAAYFCASSPPLGQGNEAFFGQGTRLTVV.